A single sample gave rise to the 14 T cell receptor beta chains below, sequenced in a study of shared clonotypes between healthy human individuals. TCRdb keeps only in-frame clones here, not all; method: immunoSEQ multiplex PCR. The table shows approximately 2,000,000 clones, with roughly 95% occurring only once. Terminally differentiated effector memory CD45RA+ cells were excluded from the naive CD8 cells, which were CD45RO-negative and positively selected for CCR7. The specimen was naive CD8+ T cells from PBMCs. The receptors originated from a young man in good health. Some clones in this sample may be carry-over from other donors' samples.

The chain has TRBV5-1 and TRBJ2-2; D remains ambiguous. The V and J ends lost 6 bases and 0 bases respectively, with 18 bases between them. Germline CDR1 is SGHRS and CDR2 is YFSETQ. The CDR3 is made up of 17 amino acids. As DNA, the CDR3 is TGCGCCAGCATTTTAAAGGTAGGCAGATCGAACACCGGGGAGCTGTTTTTT. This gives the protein CASILKVGRSNTGELFF.

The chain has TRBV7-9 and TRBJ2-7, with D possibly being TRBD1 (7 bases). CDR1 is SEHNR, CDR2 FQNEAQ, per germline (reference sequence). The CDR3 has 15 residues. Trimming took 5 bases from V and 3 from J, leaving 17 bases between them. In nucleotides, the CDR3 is TGTGCCAGCAGCCAGGCGGCGGGACAGTACTACGAGCAGTACTTC. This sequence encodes CASSQAAGQYYEQYF.

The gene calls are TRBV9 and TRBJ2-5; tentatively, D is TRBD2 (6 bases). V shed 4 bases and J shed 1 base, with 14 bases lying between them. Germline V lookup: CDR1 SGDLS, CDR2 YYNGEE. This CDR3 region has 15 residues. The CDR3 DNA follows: TGTGCCAGCAGCTCTACCGGGACTTTCCAAGAGACCCAGTACTTC. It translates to CASSSTGTFQETQYF.

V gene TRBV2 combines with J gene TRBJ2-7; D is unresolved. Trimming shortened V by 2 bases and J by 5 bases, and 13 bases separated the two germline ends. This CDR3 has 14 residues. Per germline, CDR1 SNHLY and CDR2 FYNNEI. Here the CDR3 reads CASSESAITHEQYF. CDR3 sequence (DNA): TGTGCCAGCAGTGAATCAGCTATCACCCACGAGCAGTACTTC.

The CDR3 region is CASSLGSGGWTDTQYF. CDR3 nucleotides: TGTGCCAGCAGCTTAGGTTCAGGGGGCTGGACAGATACGCAGTATTTT. The gene calls are TRBV11-3 and TRBJ2-3; 8 bases are shared with TRBD1. J lost 3 bases, V lost 1 base, and 6 bases had no gene match. Germline V gene sequence: CDR1 SGHNT, CDR2 YENEEA. The CDR3 runs to 16 residues.

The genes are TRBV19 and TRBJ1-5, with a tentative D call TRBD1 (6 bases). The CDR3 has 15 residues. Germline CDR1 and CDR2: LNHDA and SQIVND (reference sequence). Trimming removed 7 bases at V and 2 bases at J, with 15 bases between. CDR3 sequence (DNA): TGTGCCAGTACACTCACAGGGCTTGGCAATCAGCCCCAGCATTTT. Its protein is CASTLTGLGNQPQHF.

CDR3 sequence: CASSPEQGNPETQYF. As DNA, the CDR3 is TGTGCCAGCTCACCGGAACAGGGGAATCCCGAGACCCAGTACTTC. The rearrangement joins TRBV18 to TRBJ2-5; 7 bases are shared with TRBD1. Germline CDR1 and CDR2: KGHSH and LQKENI. This CDR3 region has 15 residues. Trimming at V came to 3 bases and at J to 5 bases, leaving 9 bases not matched to a gene.

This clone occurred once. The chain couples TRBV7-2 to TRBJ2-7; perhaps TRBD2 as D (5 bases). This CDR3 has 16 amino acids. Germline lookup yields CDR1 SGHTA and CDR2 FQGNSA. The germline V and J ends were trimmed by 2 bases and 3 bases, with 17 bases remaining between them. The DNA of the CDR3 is TGTGCCAGCAGCTTATCTATCGGGAACTGGGGCTACGAGCAGTACTTC. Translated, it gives CASSLSIGNWGYEQYF.

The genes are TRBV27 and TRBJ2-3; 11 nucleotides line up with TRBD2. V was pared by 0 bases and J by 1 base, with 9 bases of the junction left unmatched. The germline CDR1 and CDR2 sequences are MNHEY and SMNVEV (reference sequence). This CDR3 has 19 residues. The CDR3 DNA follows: TGTGCCAGCAGTTTATCCGCTAGCGGGAGGAGCTGGGGCACAGATACGCAGTATTTT. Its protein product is CASSLSASGRSWGTDTQYF.

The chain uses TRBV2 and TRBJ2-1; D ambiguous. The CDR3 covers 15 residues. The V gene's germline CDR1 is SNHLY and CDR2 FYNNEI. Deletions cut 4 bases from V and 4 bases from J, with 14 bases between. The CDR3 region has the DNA TGTGCCAGCAGTGGGACCGCCAGGTTATACAATGAGCAGTTCTTC. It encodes CASSGTARLYNEQFF.

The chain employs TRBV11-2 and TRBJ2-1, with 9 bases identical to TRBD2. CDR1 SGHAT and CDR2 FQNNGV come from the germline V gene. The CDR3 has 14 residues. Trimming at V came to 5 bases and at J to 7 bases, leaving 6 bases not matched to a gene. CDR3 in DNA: TGTGCCAGCAGCCACTGGCGGGAGGGAAATGAGCAGTTCTTC. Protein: CASSHWREGNEQFF.

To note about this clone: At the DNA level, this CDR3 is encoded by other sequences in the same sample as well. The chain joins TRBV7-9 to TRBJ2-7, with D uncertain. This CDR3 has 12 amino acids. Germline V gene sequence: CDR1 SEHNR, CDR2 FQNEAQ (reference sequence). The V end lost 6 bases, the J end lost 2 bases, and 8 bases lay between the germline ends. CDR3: CASSGGTYEQYF. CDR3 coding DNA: TGTGCCAGCAGTGGCGGCACCTACGAGCAGTACTTC.

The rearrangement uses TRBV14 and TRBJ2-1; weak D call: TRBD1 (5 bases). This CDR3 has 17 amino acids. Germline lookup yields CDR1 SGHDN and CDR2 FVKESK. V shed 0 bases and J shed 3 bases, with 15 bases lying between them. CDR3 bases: TGTGCCAGCAGCCAAGATGAATGGGGCACCTACTACAATGAGCAGTTCTTC. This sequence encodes CASSQDEWGTYYNEQFF.

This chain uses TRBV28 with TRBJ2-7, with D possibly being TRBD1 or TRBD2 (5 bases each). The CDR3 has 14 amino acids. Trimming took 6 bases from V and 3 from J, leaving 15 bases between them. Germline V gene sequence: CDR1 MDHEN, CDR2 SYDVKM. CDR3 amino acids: CASSTGTDLYEQYF. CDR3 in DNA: TGTGCCAGCAGCACCGGGACCGATCTCTACGAGCAGTACTTC.